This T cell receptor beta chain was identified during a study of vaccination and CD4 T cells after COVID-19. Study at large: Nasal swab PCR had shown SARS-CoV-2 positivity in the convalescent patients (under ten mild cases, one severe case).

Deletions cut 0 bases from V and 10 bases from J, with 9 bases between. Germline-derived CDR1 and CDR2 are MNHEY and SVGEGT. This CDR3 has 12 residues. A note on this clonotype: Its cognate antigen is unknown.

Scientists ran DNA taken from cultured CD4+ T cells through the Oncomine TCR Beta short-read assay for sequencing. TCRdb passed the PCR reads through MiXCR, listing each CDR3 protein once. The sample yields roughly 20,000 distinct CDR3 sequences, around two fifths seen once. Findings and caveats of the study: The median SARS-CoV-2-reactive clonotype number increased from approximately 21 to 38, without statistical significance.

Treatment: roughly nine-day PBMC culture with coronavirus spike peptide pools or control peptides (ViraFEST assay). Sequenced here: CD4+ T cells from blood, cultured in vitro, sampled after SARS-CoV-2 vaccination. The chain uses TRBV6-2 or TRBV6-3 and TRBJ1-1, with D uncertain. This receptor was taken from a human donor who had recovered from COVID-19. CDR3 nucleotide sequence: TGTGCCAGCAGTTACTCATCAGTTGTAGCTTTCTTT. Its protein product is CASSYSSVVAFF.